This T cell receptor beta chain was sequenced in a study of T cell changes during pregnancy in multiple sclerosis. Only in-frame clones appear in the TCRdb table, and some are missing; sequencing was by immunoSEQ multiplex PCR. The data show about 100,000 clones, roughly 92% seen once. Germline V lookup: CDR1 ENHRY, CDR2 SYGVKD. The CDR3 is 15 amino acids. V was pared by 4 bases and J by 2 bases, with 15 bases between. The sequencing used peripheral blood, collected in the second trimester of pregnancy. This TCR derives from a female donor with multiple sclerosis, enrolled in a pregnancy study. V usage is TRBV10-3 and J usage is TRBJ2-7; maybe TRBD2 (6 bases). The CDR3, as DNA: TGTGCCATCAGTGTGAGAGGGGAGGTCCCCTACGAGCAGTACTTC. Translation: CAISVRGEVPYEQYF.